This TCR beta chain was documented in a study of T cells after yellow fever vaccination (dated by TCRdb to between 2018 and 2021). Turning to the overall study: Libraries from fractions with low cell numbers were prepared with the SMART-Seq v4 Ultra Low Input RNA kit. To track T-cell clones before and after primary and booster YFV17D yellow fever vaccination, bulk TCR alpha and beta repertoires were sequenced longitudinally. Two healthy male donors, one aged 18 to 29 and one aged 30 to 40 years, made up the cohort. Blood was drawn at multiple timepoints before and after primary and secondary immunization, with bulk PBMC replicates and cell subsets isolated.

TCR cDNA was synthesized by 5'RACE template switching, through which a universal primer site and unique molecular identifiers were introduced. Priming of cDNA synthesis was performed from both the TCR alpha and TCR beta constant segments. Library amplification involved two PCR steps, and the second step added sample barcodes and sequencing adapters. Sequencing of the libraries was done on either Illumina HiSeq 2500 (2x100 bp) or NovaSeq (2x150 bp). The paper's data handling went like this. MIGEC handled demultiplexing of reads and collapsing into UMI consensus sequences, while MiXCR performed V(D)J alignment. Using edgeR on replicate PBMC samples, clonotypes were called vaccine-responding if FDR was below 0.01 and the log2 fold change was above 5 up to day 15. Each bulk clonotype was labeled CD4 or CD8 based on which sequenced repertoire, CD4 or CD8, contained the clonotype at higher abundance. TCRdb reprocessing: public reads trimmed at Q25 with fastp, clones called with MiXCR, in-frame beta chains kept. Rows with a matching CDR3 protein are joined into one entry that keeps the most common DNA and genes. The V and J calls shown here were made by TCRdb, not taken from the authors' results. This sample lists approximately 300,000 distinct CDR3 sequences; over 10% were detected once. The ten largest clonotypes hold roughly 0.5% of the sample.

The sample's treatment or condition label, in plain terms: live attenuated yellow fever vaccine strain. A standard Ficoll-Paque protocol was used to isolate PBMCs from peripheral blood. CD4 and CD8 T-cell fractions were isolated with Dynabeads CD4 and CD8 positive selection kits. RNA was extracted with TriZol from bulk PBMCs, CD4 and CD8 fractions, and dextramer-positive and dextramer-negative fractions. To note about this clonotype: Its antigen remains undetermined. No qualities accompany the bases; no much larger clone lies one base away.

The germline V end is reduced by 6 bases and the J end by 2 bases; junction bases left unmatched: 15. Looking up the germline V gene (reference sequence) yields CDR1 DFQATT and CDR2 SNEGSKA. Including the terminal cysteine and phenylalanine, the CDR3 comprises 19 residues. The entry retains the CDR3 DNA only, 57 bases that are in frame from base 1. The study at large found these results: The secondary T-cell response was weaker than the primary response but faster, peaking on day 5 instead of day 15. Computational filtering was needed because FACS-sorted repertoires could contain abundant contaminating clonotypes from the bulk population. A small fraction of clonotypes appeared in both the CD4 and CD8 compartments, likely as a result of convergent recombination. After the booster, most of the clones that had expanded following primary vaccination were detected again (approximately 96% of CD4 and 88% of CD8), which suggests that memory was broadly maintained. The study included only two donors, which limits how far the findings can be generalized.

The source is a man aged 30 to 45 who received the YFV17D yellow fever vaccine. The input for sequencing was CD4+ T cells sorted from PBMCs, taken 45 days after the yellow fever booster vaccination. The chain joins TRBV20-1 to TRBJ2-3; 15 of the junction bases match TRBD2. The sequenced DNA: TGCAGTGCCTACGCTCTGGGACTAGCGGGAGGACTTGACACAGATACGCAGTATTTT. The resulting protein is CSAYALGLAGGLDTDTQYF.